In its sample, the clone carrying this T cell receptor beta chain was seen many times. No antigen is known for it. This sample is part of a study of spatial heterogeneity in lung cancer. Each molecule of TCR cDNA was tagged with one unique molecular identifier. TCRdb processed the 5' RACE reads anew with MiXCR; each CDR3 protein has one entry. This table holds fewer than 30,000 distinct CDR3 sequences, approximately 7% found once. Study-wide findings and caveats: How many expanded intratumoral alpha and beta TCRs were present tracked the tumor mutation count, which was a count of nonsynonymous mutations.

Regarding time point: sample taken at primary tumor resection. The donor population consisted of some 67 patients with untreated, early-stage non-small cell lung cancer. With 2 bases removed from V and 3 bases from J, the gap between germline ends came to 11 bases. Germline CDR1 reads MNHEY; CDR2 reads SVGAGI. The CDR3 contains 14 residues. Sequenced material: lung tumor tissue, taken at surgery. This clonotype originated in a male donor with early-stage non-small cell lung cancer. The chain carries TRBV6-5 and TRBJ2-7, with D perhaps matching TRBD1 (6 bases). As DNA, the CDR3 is TGTGCCAGCAGTTACAATAGGGGGAACTACGAGCAGTACTTC. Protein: CASSYNRGNYEQYF.